This T cell receptor beta chain originates from a study of T cell responses to AZD1222 COVID-19 vaccine. Study results and limitations: Unmutated regions of variants are reportedly targeted by nearly half of spike-specific TCRs. The donor cohort was predominantly white British with a female majority, and clonal diversity may have been underestimated. At study baseline, merely a handful of AZD1222 recipients were seropositive.

Only in-frame clones appear in the TCRdb table, and some are missing; sequencing was by immunoSEQ multiplex PCR. The sample lists just over 150,000 clones; more than 85% were seen once. Worth noting for this clone: Antigen: not known.

Trimming at V came to 5 bases and at J to 0 bases, leaving 9 bases not matched to a gene. CDR3 length equals 16 residues. Germline V lookup: CDR1 MGHDK, CDR2 SYGVNS. Sequenced here: peripheral blood, sampled after recovery from COVID-19. The chain joins TRBV25-1 to TRBJ1-2; 7 positions match TRBD1. The receptor was isolated from an adult who had recovered from COVID-19. This CDR3 reads CASSYTGTASNYGYTF. The CDR3 DNA sequence: TGTGCCAGCAGTTACACCGGGACAGCGTCTAACTATGGCTACACCTTC.